This note documents a single T cell receptor beta chain sequence. This specimen belongs to a study of control samples from healthy donors and cancer patients. CDR3 length: 14 amino acids. The V and J ends lost 5 bases and 7 bases respectively, with 14 bases between them. Germline CDR1 and CDR2: LNHDA and SQIVND (reference sequence). Generated by immunoSEQ multiplex PCR, the TCRdb table keeps only in-frame clones and is missing some. The sample gives 85,000 to 90,000 clones, under 90% of which show up once; less than 2.5% is in the top ten. Material for sequencing was blood. The TCR originated in a woman in her 40s in good health. This chain connects TRBV19 to TRBJ1-4, with unresolved D. For the CDR3, the DNA is TGTGCCAGTAGTGTGGGCCGGACTGTTGAAAAACTGTTTTTT. It specifies CASSVGRTVEKLFF. Full variable domain (rest looked up from reference TRBV19 and TRBJ1-4): DGGITQSPKYLFRKEGQNVTLSCEQNLNHDAMYWYRQDPGQGLRLIYYSQIVNDFQKGDIAEGYSVSREKKESFPLTVTSAQKNPTAFYLCASSVGRTVEKLFFGSGTQLSVL.